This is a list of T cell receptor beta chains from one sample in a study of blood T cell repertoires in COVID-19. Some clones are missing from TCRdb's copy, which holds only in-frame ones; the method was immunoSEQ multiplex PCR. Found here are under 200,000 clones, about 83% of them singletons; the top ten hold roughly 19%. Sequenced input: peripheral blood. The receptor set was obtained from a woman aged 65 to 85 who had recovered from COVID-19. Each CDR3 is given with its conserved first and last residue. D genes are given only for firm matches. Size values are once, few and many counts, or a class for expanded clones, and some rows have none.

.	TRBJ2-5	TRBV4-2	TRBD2	CASSQAGGTTEETQYF	TGTGCCAGCAGCCAAGCCGGGGGGACTACCGAAGAGACCCAGTACTTC
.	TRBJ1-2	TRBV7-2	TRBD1	CASSGQGIYGYTF	TGTGCCAGCAGCGGACAGGGGATCTATGGCTACACCTTC
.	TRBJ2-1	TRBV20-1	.	CSASPPVEQFF	TGCAGTGCTAGCCCCCCCGTTGAGCAGTTCTTC
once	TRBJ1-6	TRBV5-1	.	CASSPQSEAGSPLHF	TGCGCCAGCAGCCCCCAATCGGAGGCCGGTTCACCCCTCCACTTT
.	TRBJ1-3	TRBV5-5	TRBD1	CASSRQGSTSGNTIYF	TGTGCCAGCAGCCGACAGGGCAGCACCTCTGGAAACACCATATATTTT
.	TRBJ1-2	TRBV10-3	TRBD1	CAISGGTGEGGYTF	TGTGCCATCAGTGGAGGGACAGGGGAGGGTGGCTACACCTTC
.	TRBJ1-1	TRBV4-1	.	CASSQDWGGVNTEAFF	TGCGCCAGCAGCCAAGATTGGGGGGGGGTGAACACTGAAGCTTTCTTT
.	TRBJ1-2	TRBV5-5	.	CASSKDKNYGYTF	TGTGCCAGCAGCAAGGACAAGAACTATGGCTACACCTTC
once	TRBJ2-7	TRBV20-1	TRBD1	CSAWDRGEQYF	TGCAGTGCTTGGGACAGGGGCGAGCAGTACTTC
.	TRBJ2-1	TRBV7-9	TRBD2	CASSLSGIPYNEQFF	TGTGCCAGCAGCTTAAGCGGGATTCCCTACAATGAGCAGTTCTTC
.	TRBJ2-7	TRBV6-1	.	CASSDDRIWAYEQYF	TGTGCCAGCAGTGACGACAGGATTTGGGCCTACGAGCAGTACTTC
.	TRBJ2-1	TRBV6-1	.	CASSEAPRSYNEQFF	TGTGCCAGCAGTGAAGCCCCGCGCTCCTACAATGAGCAGTTCTTC
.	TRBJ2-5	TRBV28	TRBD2	CASGLLGLAGIETQYF	TGTGCCAGCGGTTTACTCGGACTAGCGGGTATTGAGACCCAGTACTTC
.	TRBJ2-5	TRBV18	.	CASSPGLSQETQYF	TGTGCCAGCTCACCGGGACTTTCGCAAGAGACCCAGTACTTC
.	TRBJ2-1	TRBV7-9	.	CASSLGVSADEQFF	TGTGCCAGCAGCTTAGGGGTTAGCGCGGATGAGCAGTTCTTC
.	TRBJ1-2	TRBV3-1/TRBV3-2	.	CASSPPGAGLGIANYGYTF	TGTGCCAGCAGCCCCCCGGGGGCAGGACTAGGAATAGCTAACTATGGCTACACCTTC
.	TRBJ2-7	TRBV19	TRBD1	CASSIGQAPSYEQYF	TGTGCCAGTAGTATCGGACAGGCCCCTTCCTACGAGCAGTACTTC
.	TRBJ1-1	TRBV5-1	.	CASSFGQPTEAFF	TGCGCCAGCAGCTTCGGACAGCCGACTGAAGCTTTCTTT
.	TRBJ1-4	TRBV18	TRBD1	CASSQTGDEEKLFF	TGTGCCAGCTCACAGACAGGGGATGAGGAAAAACTGTTTTTT
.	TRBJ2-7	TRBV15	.	CATSSIRPGLTKRRYF	TGTGCCACCAGCAGTATTCGACCGGGACTCACCAAAAGGCGGTACTTC
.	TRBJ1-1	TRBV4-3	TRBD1	CASSQGPDRGTEAFF	TGCGCCAGCAGCCAAGGCCCGGACAGGGGGACTGAAGCTTTCTTT
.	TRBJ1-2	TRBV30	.	CAWSGGGTLYGYTF	TGTGCCTGGAGTGGGGGGGGGACCCTCTATGGCTACACCTTC
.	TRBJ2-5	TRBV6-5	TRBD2	CASSYSASGMRETQYF	TGTGCCAGCAGTTACTCGGCTAGCGGGATGAGAGAGACCCAGTACTTC
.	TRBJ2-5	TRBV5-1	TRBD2	CASNPGGTKETQYF	TGCGCCAGCAACCCGGGGGGGACAAAAGAGACCCAGTACTTC
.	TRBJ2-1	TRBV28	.	CASSFGTFGGEQFF	TGTGCCAGCAGTTTTGGGACCTTTGGGGGGGAGCAGTTCTTC
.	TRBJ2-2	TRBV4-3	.	CASSQVSGTMNTGELFF	TGCGCCAGCAGCCAAGTATCCGGGACAATGAACACCGGGGAGCTGTTTTTT
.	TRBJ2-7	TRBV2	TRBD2	CASSEVAGDPGSYEQYF	TGTGCCAGCAGTGAGGTAGCGGGGGACCCGGGGTCCTACGAGCAGTACTTC
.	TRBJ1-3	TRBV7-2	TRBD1	CASSQGQLNTIYF	TGTGCCAGCAGCCAGGGACAGTTAAACACCATATATTTT
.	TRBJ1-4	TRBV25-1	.	CASSGRGGEYEKLFF	TGTGCCAGCAGTGGAAGGGGGGGGGAGTACGAAAAACTGTTTTTT
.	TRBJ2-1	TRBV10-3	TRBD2	CAIAGGDEQFF	TGTGCCATCGCGGGGGGGGACGAGCAGTTCTTC
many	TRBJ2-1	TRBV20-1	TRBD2	CSATGGGEQFF	TGCAGTGCAACCGGGGGGGGTGAGCAGTTCTTC
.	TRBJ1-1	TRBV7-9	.	CASSLSFGINTEAFF	TGTGCCAGCAGCTTGTCTTTTGGCATAAACACTGAAGCTTTCTTT
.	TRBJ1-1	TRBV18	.	CASSPPSGAGEAFF	TGTGCCAGCTCACCCCCCTCAGGGGCCGGGGAAGCTTTCTTT
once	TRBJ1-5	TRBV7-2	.	CASSLAYQEPGSPQHF	TGTGCCAGCAGCTTAGCGTACCAGGAACCAGGGTCGCCCCAGCATTTT
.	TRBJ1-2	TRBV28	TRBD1	CASKVGDRGLDGYTF	TGTGCCAGCAAAGTAGGGGACAGGGGTTTGGATGGCTACACCTTC
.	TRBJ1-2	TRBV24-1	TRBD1	CATSDPRTGGVYGYTF	TGTGCCACCAGTGACCCCAGGACAGGGGGCGTTTATGGCTACACCTTC
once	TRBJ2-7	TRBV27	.	CASTRLLGSSYEQYF	TGTGCCAGCACGCGTTTATTAGGGAGCTCCTACGAGCAGTACTTC
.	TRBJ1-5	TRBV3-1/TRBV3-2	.	CASSRGVNQPQHF	TGTGCCAGCAGCCGGGGGGTTAATCAGCCCCAGCATTTT
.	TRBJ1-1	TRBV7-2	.	CASSLLGPRTEAFF	TGTGCCAGCAGCTTACTGGGCCCCAGGACTGAAGCTTTCTTT
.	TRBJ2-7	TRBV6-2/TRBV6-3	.	CASSYGQTYEQYF	TGTGCCAGCAGTTACGGTCAGACCTACGAGCAGTACTTC
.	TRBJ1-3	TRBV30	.	CAWSALVSSGNTIYF	TGTGCCTGGAGTGCCCTTGTGAGCTCTGGAAACACCATATATTTT
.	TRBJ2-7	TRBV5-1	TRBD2	CASSWGTSGYEQYF	TGCGCCAGCAGCTGGGGGACTAGTGGGTACGAGCAGTACTTC
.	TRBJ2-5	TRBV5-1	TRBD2	CASSLGSSGSQETQYF	TGCGCCAGCAGCTTGGGTTCTAGCGGAAGCCAAGAGACCCAGTACTTC